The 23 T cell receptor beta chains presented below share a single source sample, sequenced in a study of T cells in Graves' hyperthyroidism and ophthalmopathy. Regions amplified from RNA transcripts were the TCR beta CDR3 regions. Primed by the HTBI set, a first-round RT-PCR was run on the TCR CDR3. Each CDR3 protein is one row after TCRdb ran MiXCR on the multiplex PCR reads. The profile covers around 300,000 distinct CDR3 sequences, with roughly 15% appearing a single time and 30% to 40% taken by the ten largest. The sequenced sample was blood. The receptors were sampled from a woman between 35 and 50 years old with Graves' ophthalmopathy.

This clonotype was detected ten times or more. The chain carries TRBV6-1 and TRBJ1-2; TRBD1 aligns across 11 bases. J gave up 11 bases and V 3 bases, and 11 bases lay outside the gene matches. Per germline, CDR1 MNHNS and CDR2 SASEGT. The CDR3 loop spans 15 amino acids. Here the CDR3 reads CASSDGQGAGLRYTF. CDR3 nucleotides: TGTGCCAGCAGTGATGGACAGGGGGCCGGTTTGAGGTACACCTTC.

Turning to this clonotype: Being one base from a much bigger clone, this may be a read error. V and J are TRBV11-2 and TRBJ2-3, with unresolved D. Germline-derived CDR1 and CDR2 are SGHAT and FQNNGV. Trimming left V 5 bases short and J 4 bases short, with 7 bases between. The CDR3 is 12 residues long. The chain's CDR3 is CASSTAPDTQYF. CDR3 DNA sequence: TGTGCCAGCAGCACCGCCCCAGATACGCAGTATTTT. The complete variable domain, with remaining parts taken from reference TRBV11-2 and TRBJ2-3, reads EAGVAQSPRYKIIEKRQSVAFWCNPISGHATLYWYQQILGQGPKLLIQFQNNGVVDDSQLPKDRFSAERLKGVDSTLKIQPAKLEDSAVYLCASSTAPDTQYFGPGTRLTVL.

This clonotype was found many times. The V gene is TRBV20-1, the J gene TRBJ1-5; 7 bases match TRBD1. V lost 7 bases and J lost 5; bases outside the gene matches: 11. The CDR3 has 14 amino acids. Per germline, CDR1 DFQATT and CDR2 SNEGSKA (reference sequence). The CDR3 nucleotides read TGCAGTGGCACCGAGACAGGGAGTTATCAGCCCCAGCATTTT. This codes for CSGTETGSYQPQHF.

Written as DNA, the CDR3 is TGTGCCAGCAGCGTCTGGGGCGGACCCAATCAGCCCCAGCATTTT. Its translation is CASSVWGGPNQPQHF. This sequence joins TRBV9 and TRBJ1-5; perhaps TRBD1 as D (5 bases). Trimming stripped 2 bases from V and 3 bases from J, with 12 bases between. Germline CDR1 and CDR2: SGDLS and YYNGEE. The CDR3 is 15 residues long. Drawing the rest from reference TRBV9 and TRBJ1-5, the complete variable domain is DSGVTQTPKHLITATGQRVTLRCSPRSGDLSVYWYQQSLDQGLQFLIQYYNGEERAKGNILERFSAQQFPDLHSELNLSSLELGDSALYFCASSVWGGPNQPQHFGDGTRLSIL.

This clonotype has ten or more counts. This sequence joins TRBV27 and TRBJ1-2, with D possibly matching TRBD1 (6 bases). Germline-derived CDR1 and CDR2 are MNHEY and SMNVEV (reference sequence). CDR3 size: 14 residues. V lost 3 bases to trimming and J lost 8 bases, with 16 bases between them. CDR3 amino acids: CASSFLPGAGGYTF. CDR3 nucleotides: TGTGCCAGCAGTTTCCTACCAGGGGCCGGCGGCTACACCTTC.

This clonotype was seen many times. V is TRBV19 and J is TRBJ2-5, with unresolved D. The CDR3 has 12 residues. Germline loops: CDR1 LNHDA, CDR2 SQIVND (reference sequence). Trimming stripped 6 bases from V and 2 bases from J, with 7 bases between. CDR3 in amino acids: CASRHYQETQYF. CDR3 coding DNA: TGTGCCAGTAGGCACTATCAAGAGACCCAGTACTTC.

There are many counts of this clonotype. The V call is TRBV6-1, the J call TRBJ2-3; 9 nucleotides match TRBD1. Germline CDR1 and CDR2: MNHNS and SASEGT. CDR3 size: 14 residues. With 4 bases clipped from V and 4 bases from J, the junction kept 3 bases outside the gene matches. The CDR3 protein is CASSVQGASDTQYF. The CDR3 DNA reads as TGTGCCAGCAGTGTACAGGGGGCATCAGATACGCAGTATTTT.

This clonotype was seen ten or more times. This CDR3 reads CARAQGTSYEQYF. The CDR3 nucleotides read TGTGCCAGAGCTCAGGGGACGTCCTACGAGCAGTACTTC. This chain uses TRBV28 with TRBJ2-7; the D gene is possibly TRBD1 (6 bases). Germline V lookup: CDR1 MDHEN, CDR2 SYDVKM. There are 13 residues in the CDR3. Trimming pared 9 bases from V and 1 base from J, leaving 13 bases between. The full variable domain, rest sourced from reference TRBV28 and TRBJ2-7, is DVKVTQSSRYLVKRTGEKVFLECVQDMDHENMFWYRQDPGLGLRLIYFSYDVKMKEKGDIPEGYSVSREKKERFSLILESASTNQTSMYLCARAQGTSYEQYFGPGTRLTVT.

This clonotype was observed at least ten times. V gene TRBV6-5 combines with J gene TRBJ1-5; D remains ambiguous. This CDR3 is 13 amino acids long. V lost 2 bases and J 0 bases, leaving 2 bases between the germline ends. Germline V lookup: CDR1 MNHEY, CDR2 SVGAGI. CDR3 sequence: CASSYGSNQPQHF. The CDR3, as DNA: TGTGCCAGCAGTTACGGTAGCAATCAGCCCCAGCATTTT.

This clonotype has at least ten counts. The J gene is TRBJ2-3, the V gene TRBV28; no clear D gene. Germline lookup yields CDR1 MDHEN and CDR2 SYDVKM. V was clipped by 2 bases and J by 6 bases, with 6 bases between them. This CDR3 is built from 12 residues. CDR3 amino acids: CASSLILDTQYF. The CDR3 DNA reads TGTGCCAGCAGTTTAATTTTGGATACGCAGTATTTT.

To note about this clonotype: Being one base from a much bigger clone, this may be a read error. CDR3: CASTREEITEAFF. The CDR3 nucleotides read TGTGCCAGCACTAGGGAGGAGATCACTGAAGCTTTCTTT. The rearrangement uses TRBV25-1 and TRBJ1-1; D unresolved. Trimming left V 7 bases short and J 4 bases short, with 13 bases between. CDR1 is MGHDK and CDR2 is SYGVNS in the germline V gene. The CDR3 covers 13 residues. The complete variable domain, with remaining parts taken from reference TRBV25-1 and TRBJ1-1, reads EADIYQTPRYLVIGTGKKITLECSQTMGHDKMYWYQQDPGMELHLIHYSYGVNSTEKGDLSSESTVSRIRTEHFPLTLESARPSHTSQYLCASTREEITEAFFGQGTRLTVV.

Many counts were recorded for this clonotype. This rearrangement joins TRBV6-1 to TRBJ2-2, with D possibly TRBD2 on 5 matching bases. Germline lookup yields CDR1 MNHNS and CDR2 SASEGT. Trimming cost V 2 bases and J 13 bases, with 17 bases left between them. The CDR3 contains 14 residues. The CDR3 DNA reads TGTGCCAGCAGTGAAAGTCGACAACTAGGGTGGCTGTTTTTT. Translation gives CASSESRQLGWLFF.

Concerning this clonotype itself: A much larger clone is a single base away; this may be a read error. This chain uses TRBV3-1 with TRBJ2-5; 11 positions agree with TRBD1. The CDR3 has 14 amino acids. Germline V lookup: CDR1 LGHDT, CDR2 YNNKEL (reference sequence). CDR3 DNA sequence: TGTACCAGCAGCCAGGGACAGGGGGTAGAGACCCAGTACTTC. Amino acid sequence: CTSSQGQGVETQYF.

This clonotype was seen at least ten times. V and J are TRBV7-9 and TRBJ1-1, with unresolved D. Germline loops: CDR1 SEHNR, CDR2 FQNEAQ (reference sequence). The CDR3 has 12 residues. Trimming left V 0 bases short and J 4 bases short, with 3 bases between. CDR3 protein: CASSLAATEAFF. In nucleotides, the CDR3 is TGTGCCAGCAGCTTAGCAGCCACTGAAGCTTTCTTT.

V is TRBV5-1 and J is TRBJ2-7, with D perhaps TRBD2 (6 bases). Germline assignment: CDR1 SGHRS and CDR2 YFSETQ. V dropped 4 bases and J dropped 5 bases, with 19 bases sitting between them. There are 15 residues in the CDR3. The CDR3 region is CASSLRVGGTHEQYF. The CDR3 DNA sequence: TGCGCCAGCAGCCTCCGGGTCGGGGGTACCCACGAGCAGTACTTC. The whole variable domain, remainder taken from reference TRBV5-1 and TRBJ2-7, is KAGVTQTPRYLIKTRGQQVTLSCSPISGHRSVSWYQQTPGQGLQFLFEYFSETQRNKGNFPGRFSGRQFSNSRSEMNVSTLELGDSALYLCASSLRVGGTHEQYFGPGTRLTVT.

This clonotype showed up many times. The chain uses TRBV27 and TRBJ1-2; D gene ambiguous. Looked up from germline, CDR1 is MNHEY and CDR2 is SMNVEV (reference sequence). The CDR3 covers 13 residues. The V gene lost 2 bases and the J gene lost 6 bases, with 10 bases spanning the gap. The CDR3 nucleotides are TGTGCCAGCAGTTTAAGTTTTGGGAATGGCTACACCTTC. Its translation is CASSLSFGNGYTF.

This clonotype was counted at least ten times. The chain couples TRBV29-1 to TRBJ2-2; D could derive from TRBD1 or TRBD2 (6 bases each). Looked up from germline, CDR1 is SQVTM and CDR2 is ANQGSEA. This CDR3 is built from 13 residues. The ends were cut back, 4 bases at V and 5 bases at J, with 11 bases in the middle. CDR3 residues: CSVGQAGTGELFF. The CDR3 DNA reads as TGCAGCGTTGGACAGGCGGGAACCGGGGAGCTGTTTTTT.

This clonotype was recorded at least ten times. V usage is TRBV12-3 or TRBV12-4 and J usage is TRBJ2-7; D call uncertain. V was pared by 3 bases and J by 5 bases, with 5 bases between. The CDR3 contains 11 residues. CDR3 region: CASSFLNEQYF. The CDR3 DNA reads TGTGCCAGCAGTTTTCTCAACGAGCAGTACTTC.

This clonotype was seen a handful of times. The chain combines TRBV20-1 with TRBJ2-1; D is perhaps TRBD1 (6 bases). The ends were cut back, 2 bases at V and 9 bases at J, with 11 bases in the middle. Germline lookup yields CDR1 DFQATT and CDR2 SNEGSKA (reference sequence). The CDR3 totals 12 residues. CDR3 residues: CSARFGGREQFF. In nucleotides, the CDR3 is TGCAGTGCTAGATTTGGGGGCCGTGAGCAGTTCTTC.

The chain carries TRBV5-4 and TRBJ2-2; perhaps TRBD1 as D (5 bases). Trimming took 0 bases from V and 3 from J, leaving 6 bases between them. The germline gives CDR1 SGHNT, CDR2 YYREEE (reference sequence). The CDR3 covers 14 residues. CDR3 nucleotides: TGTGCCAGCAGCTTGGCGACAGACACCGGGGAGCTGTTTTTT. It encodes CASSLATDTGELFF.

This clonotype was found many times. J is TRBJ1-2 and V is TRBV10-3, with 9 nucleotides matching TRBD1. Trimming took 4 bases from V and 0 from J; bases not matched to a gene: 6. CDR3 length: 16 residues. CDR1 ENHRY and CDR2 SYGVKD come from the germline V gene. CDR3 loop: CAISVSGQGPNYGYTF. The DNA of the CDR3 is TGTGCCATCAGTGTGTCGGGACAGGGACCTAACTATGGCTACACCTTC.

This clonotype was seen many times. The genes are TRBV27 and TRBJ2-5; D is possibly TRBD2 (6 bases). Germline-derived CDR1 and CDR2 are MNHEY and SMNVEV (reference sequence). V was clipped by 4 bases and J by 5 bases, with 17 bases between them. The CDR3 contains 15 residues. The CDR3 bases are TGTGCCAGCAGTTCTTGGCGGAGGGGAGGCGAGACCCAGTACTTC. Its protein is CASSSWRRGGETQYF.

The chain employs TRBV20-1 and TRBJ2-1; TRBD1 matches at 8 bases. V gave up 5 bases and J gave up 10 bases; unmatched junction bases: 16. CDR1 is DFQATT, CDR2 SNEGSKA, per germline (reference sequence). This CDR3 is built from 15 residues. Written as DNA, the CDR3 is TGCAGTGCTGGGAACTATTGGACAGGGCAGGTAGAGCAGTTCTTC. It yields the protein CSAGNYWTGQVEQFF.